This entry lists 10 T cell receptor beta chains sequenced from one sample in a study of cytomegalovirus exposure and HLA in healthy donors. Researchers ran the PCR with 60 Vbeta and 13 Jbeta primers. The table came from immunoSEQ multiplex PCR; TCRdb's copy has only in-frame clones and leaves some out. The sample has approximately 100,000 clones; about 68% are singletons. The sample comprised PBMCs. The receptor set was obtained from a male donor in good health and CMV-seropositive.

This clone has only a few counts. The V call is TRBV7-2, the J call TRBJ1-5; no clear D. The CDR3 has 14 amino acids. The V gene's germline CDR1 is SGHTA and CDR2 FQGNSA. Trimming took off 3 bases at V and 2 bases at J, with 8 bases between the two ends. The CDR3 DNA is TGTGCCAGCAGCTTCGGTGAACGCAATCAGCCCCAGCATTTT. This sequence encodes CASSFGERNQPQHF.

The chain employs TRBV4-1 and TRBJ2-7; tentatively, D is TRBD1 (6 bases). The CDR3 loop spans 16 amino acids. Germline loops: CDR1 MGHRA, CDR2 YSYEKL. The V gene lost 0 bases and the J gene lost 2 bases, with 14 bases spanning the gap. CDR3 sequence reads: CASSQDLRGRTYEQYF. The CDR3 DNA follows: TGCGCCAGCAGCCAAGATCTGAGGGGGAGAACCTACGAGCAGTACTTC.

This chain links TRBV7-9 with TRBJ1-1; 9 nucleotides align to TRBD1. The CDR3 runs to 12 residues. The V segment lost 5 bases and the J segment 10 bases; nucleotides outside the gene matches: 5. Germline values: CDR1 SEHNR, CDR2 FQNEAQ (reference sequence). In nucleotides, the CDR3 is TGTGCCAGCAGCCTGGACAGGGGAGTAGCTTTCTTT. Translation: CASSLDRGVAFF.

J is TRBJ1-1 and V is TRBV27; 8 nucleotides align to TRBD1. The CDR3 is 16 residues long. Germline trimming cut 4 bases from V and 4 bases from J; bases unmatched to any gene: 11. Germline V CDR1 and CDR2: MNHEY, SMNVEV (reference sequence). The CDR3 DNA sequence: TGTGCCAGCAGTTCCAAACAGGGGGTTAGGGTCACTGAAGCTTTCTTT. Its translation is CASSSKQGVRVTEAFF.

This chain joins TRBV28 and TRBJ2-5; maybe TRBD1 (5 bases). CDR3 size: 13 residues. Germline values: CDR1 MDHEN, CDR2 SYDVKM. V was clipped by 6 bases and J by 0 bases, with 8 bases between them. CDR3 coding DNA: TGTGCCAGCAGGAAGGGGAACCAAGAGACCCAGTACTTC. Translation gives CASRKGNQETQYF.

The chain employs TRBV18 and TRBJ1-1, with 7 bases aligning to TRBD1. The CDR3 spans 16 residues. Germline V gives CDR1 KGHSH, CDR2 LQKENI. The J segment lost 0 bases and the V segment lost 3 bases, leaving 7 bases of the junction unmatched. This CDR3 reads CASSPLTGWMNTEAFF. CDR3 nucleotides: TGTGCCAGCTCACCCTTGACAGGGTGGATGAACACTGAAGCTTTCTTT.

The rearrangement uses TRBV19 and TRBJ2-5; 16 bases line up with TRBD2. The CDR3 length is 15 residues. Looked up from germline, CDR1 is LNHDA and CDR2 is SQIVND (reference sequence). Losses at the gene ends were 7 bases for V and 5 bases for J; bases not matched to a gene: 4. The CDR3 sequence: CASKGLAGGPETQYF. In DNA form, the CDR3 reads TGTGCCAGTAAGGGACTAGCGGGGGGGCCTGAGACCCAGTACTTC. Complete variable domain (other parts from reference TRBV19 and TRBJ2-5): DGGITQSPKYLFRKEGQNVTLSCEQNLNHDAMYWYRQDPGQGLRLIYYSQIVNDFQKGDIAEGYSVSREKKESFPLTVTSAQKNPTAFYLCASKGLAGGPETQYFGPGTRLLVL.

This clone was counted between two and nine times. V gene TRBV29-1 combines with J gene TRBJ1-1; 8 positions agree with TRBD1. Germline-derived CDR1 and CDR2 are SQVTM and ANQGSEA. The CDR3 consists of 16 residues. Germline trimming cut 7 bases from V and 0 bases from J; bases unmatched to any gene: 13. CDR3 residues: CSAAGQALSMNTEAFF. As DNA, the CDR3 is TGCAGCGCTGCGGGACAGGCACTGTCCATGAACACTGAAGCTTTCTTT. Together with reference TRBV29-1 and TRBJ1-1, the CDR3 gives the full variable domain: SAVISQKPSRDICQRGTSLTIQCQVDSQVTMMFWYRQQPGQSLTLIATANQGSEATYESGFVIDKFPISRPNLTFSTLTVSNMSPEDSSIYLCSAAGQALSMNTEAFFGQGTRLTVV.

The V and J genes are TRBV28 and TRBJ1-5; D not resolved. The CDR3 covers 16 residues. The V end was cut by 4 bases, the J end by 0 bases, with 13 bases between. Germline values: CDR1 MDHEN, CDR2 SYDVKM. In DNA form, the CDR3 reads TGTGCCAGCAGTTCCCCCGACAAGTTTAGCAATCAGCCCCAGCATTTT. Its protein product is CASSSPDKFSNQPQHF.

The chain uses TRBV4-3 and TRBJ2-2; D unclear. The V gene lost 0 bases and the J gene lost 6 bases, with 11 bases spanning the gap. There are 15 residues in the CDR3. Germline values: CDR1 LGHNA, CDR2 YSLEER. CDR3 in amino acids: CASSQDRTFPGELFF. CDR3 DNA: TGCGCCAGCAGCCAAGATCGAACTTTTCCCGGGGAGCTGTTTTTT.